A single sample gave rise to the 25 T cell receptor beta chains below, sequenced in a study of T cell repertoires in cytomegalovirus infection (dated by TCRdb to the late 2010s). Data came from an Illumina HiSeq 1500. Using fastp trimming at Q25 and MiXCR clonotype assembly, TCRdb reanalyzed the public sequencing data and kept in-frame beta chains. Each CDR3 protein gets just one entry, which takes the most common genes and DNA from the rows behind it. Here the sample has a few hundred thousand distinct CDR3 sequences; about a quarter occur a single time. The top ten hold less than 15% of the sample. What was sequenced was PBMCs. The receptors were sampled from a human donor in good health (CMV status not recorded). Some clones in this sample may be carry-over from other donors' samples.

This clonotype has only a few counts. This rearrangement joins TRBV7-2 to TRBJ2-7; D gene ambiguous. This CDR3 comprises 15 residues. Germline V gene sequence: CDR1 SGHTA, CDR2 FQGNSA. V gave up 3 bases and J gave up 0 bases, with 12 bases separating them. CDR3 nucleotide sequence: TGTGCCAGCAGCTTCCTCAGTAGCAGCTCCTACGAGCAGTACTTC. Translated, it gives CASSFLSSSSYEQYF. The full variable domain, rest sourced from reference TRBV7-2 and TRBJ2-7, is GAGVSQSPSNKVTEKGKDVELRCDPISGHTALYWYRQSLGQGLEFLIYFQGNSAPDKSGLPSDRFSAERTGGSVSTLTIQRTQQEDSAVYLCASSFLSSSSYEQYFGPGTRLTVT.

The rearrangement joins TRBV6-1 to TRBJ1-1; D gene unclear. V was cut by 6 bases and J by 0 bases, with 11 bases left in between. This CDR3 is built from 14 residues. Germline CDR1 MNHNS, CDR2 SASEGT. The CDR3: CASSQAQLNTEAFF. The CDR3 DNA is TGTGCCAGCAGCCAAGCCCAGCTGAACACTGAAGCTTTCTTT.

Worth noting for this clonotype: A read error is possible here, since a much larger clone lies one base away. The CDR3 protein is CVSSQRIRWEQFF. The CDR3 nucleotides read TGTGTCAGCAGCCAGAGGATTAGGTGGGAGCAGTTCTTC. This chain links TRBV7-9 with TRBJ2-1, with no clear D. CDR1 and CDR2 from the germline V gene are SEHNR and FQNEAQ (reference sequence). The CDR3 totals 13 residues.

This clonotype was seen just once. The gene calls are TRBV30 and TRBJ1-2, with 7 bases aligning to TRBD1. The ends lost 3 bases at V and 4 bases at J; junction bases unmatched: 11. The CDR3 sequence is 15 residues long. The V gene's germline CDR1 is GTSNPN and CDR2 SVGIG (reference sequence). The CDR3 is CAWRRRDSESYGYTF. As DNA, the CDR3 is TGTGCCTGGAGACGCCGGGACAGCGAATCCTATGGCTACACCTTC.

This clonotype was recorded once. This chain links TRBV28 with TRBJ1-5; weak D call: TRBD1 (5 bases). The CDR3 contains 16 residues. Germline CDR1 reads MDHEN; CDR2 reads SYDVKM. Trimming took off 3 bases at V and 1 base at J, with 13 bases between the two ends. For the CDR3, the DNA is TGTGCCAGCAGTTTTAGCTCCAGGACAAGCAATCAGCCCCAGCATTTT. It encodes CASSFSSRTSNQPQHF.

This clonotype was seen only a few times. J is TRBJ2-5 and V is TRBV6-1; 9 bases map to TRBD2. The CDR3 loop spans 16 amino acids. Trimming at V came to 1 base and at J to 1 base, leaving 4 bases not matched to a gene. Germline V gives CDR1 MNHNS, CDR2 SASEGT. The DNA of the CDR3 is TGTGCCAGCAGTGAAGGGCTAGCGGGACCCCAAGAGACCCAGTACTTC. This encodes CASSEGLAGPQETQYF.

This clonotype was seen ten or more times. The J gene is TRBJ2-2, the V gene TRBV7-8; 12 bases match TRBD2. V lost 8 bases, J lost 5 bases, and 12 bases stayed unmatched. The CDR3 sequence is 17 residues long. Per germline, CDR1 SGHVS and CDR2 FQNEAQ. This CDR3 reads CASRGLAGTGGTGELFF. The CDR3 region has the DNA TGTGCCAGCCGGGGACTAGCGGGTACCGGGGGGACCGGGGAGCTGTTTTTT.

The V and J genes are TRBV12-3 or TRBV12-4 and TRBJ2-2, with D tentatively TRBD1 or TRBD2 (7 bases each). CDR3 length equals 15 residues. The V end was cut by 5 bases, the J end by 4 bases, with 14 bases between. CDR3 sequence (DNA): TGTGCCAGCAGTAAACAGGGGAGGGGCACCGGGGAGCTGTTTTTT. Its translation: CASSKQGRGTGELFF.

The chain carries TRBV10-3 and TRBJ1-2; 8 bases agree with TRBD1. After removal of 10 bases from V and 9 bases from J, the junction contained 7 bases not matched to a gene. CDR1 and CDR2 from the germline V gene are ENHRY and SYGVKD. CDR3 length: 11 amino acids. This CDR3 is CATEDRARYTF. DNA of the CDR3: TGTGCCACAGAGGACAGGGCGCGCTACACCTTC.

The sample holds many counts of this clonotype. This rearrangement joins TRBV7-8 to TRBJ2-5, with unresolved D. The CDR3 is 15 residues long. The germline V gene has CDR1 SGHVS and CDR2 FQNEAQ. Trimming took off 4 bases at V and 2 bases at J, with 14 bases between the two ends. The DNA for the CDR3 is TGTGCCAGCAGCTCCGGACCGACTGAGCAAGAGACCCAGTACTTC. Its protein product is CASSSGPTEQETQYF.

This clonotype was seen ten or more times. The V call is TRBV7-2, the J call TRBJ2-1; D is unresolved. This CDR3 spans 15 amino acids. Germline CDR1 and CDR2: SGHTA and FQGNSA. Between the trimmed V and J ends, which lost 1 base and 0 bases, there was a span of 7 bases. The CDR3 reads CASSLDVSSYNEQFF. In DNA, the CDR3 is TGTGCCAGCAGCTTAGACGTAAGCTCCTACAATGAGCAGTTCTTC.

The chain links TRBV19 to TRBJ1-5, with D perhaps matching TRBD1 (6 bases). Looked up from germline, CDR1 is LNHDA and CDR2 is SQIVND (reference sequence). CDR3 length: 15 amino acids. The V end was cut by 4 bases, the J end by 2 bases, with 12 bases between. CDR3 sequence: CASSTTGWGNQPQHF. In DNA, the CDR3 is TGTGCCAGTAGTACGACAGGCTGGGGCAATCAGCCCCAGCATTTT.

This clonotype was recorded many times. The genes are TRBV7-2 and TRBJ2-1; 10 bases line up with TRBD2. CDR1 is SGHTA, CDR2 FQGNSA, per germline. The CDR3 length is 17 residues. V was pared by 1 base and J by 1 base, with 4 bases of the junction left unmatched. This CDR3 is CASSLGLAGVSYNEQFF. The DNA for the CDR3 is TGTGCCAGCAGCTTAGGGCTAGCGGGAGTTTCCTACAATGAGCAGTTCTTC.

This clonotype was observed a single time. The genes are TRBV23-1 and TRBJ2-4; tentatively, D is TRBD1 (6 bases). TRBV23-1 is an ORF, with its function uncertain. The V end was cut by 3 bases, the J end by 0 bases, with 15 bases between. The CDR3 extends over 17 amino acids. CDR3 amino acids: CASSHPGVLSAKNIQYF. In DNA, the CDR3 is TGCGCCAGCAGTCACCCAGGGGTCCTCTCAGCCAAAAACATTCAGTACTTC.

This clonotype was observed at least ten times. CDR3 sequence: CASSLWTSGRETQYF. As DNA, the CDR3 is TGTGCCAGCAGCTTATGGACTAGCGGGAGAGAGACCCAGTACTTC. The V gene is TRBV7-2, the J gene TRBJ2-5, with 13 bases fitting TRBD2. The CDR3 spans 15 residues. V was clipped by 2 bases and J by 4 bases; unmatched bases: 1. CDR1 SGHTA and CDR2 FQGNSA come from the germline V gene.

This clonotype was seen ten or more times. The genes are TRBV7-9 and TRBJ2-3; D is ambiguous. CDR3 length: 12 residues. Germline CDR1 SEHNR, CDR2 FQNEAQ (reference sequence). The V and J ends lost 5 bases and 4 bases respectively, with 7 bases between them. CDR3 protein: CASSPLPDTQYF. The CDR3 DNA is TGTGCCAGCAGCCCCCTACCAGATACGCAGTATTTT.

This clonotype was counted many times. This CDR3 is CASSSAEGLLAQYF. For the CDR3, the DNA is TGTGCCAGCAGCTCCGCCGAGGGACTATTGGCGCAGTATTTT. The genes are TRBV7-2 and TRBJ2-3; 7 positions agree with TRBD2. V was pared by 4 bases and J by 10 bases, with 11 bases of the junction left unmatched. Germline values: CDR1 SGHTA, CDR2 FQGNSA. This CDR3 has 14 amino acids. The full variable domain, its missing parts supplied by reference TRBV7-2 and TRBJ2-3, is GAGVSQSPSNKVTEKGKDVELRCDPISGHTALYWYRQSLGQGLEFLIYFQGNSAPDKSGLPSDRFSAERTGGSVSTLTIQRTQQEDSAVYLCASSSAEGLLAQYFGPGTRLTVL.

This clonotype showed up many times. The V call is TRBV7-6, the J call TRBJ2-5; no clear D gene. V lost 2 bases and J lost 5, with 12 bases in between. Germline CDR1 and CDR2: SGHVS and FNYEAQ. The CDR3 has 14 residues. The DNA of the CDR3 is TGTGCCAGCAGCTTATTCGGGTTCCGGGAGACCCAGTACTTC. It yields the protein CASSLFGFRETQYF.

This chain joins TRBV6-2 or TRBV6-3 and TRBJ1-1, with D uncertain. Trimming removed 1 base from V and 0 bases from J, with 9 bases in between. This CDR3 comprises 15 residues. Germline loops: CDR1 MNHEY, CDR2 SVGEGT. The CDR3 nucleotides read TGTGCCAGCAGTTACTTTCCGACGGTGAACACTGAAGCTTTCTTT. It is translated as CASSYFPTVNTEAFF.

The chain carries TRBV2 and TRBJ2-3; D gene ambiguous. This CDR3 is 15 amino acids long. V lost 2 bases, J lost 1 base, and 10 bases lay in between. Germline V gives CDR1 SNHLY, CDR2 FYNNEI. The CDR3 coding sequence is TGTGCCAGCAGTGAATACGAGGTTGGCACAGATACGCAGTATTTT. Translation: CASSEYEVGTDTQYF.

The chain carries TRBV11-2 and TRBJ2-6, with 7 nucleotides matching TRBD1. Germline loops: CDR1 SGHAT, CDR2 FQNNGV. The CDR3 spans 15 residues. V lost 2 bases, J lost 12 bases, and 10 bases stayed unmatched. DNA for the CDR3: TGTGCCAGCAGCTTACGGGGACAGCCATCGGGCGTCCTGACTTTC. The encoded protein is CASSLRGQPSGVLTF.

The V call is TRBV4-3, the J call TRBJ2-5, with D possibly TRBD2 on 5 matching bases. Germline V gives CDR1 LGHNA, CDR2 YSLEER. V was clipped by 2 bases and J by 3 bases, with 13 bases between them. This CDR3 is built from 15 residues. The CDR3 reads CASSQNPGSEETQYF. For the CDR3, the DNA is TGCGCCAGCAGCCAAAATCCGGGATCTGAAGAGACCCAGTACTTC.

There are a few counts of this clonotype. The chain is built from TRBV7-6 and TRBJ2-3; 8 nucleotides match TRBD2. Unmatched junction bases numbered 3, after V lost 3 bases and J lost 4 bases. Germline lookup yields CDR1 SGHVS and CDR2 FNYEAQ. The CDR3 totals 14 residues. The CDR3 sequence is CASSFRGGPDTQYF. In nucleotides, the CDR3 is TGTGCCAGCAGCTTTCGGGGGGGGCCAGATACGCAGTATTTT.

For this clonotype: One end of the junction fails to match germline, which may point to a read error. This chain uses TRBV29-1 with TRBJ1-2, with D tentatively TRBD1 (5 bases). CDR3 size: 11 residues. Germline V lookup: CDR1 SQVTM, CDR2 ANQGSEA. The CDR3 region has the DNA TGCAGCGTCGAAGGGGTTAATGGCTACACCTTC. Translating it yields CSVEGVNGYTF.

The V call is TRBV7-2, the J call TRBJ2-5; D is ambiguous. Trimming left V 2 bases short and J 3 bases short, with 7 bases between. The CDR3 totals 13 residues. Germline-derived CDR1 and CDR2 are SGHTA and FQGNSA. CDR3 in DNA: TGTGCCAGCAGCTTAACTAATAAAGAGACCCAGTACTTC. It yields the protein CASSLTNKETQYF.